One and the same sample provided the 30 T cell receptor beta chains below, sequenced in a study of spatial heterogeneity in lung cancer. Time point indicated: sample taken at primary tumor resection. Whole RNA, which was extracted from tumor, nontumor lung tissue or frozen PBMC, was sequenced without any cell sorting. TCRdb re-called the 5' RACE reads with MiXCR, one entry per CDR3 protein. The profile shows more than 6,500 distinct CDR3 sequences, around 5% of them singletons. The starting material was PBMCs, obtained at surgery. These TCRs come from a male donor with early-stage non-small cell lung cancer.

CDR3 DNA: TGCGCCAGCAGAGACAGGGGCCATGAAAAACTGTTTTTT. Its protein product is CASRDRGHEKLFF. The chain is built from TRBV5-1 and TRBJ1-4; 8 bases are shared with TRBD1. This CDR3 is 13 amino acids long. Germline lookup yields CDR1 SGHRS and CDR2 YFSETQ. J gave up 6 bases and V 5 bases, and 3 bases lay outside the gene matches.

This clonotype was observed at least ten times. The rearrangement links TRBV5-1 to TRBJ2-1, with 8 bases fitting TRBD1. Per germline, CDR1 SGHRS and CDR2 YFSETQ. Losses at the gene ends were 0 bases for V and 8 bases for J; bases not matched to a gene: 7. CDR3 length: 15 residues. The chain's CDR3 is CASSLGGQERDEQFF. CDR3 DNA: TGCGCCAGCAGCTTGGGGGGACAGGAGCGCGATGAGCAGTTCTTC.

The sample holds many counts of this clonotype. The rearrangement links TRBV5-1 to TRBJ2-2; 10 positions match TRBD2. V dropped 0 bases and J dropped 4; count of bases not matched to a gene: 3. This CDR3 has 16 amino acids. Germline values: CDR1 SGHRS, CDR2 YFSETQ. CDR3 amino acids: CASSLASGGRTGELFF. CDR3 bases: TGCGCCAGCAGCTTGGCTAGCGGGGGTCGCACCGGGGAGCTGTTTTTT.

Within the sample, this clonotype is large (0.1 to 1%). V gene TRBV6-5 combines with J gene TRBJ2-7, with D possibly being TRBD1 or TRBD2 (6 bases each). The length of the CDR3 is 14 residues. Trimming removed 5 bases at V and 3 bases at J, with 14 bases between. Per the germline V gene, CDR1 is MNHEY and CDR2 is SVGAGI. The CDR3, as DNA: TGTGCCAGCAGTCCATCAGGAGGGGGCTACGAGCAGTACTTC. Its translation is CASSPSGGGYEQYF.

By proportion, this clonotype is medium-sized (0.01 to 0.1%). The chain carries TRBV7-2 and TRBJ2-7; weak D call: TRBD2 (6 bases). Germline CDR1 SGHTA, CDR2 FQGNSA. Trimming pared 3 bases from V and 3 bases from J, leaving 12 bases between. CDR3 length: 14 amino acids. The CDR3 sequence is CASSLGGTYYEQYF. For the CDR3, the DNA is TGTGCCAGCAGCTTGGGCGGGACTTACTACGAGCAGTACTTC. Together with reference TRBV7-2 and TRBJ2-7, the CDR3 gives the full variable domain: GAGVSQSPSNKVTEKGKDVELRCDPISGHTALYWYRQSLGQGLEFLIYFQGNSAPDKSGLPSDRFSAERTGGSVSTLTIQRTQQEDSAVYLCASSLGGTYYEQYFGPGTRLTVT.

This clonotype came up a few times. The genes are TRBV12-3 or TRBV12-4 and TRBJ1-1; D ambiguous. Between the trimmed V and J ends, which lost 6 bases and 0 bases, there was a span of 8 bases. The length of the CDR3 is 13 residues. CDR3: CASRNTLNTEAFF. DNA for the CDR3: TGTGCCAGCAGAAATACCCTGAACACTGAAGCTTTCTTT.

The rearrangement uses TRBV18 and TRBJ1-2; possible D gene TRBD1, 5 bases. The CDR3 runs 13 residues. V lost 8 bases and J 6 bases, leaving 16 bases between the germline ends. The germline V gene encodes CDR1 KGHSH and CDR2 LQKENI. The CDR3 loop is CASRQGEEDGYTF. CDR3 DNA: TGTGCCAGCCGACAAGGGGAAGAGGATGGCTACACCTTC.

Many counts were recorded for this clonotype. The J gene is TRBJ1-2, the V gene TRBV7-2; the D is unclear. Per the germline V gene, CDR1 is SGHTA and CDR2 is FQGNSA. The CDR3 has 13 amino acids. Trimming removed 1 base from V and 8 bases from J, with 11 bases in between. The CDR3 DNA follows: TGTGCCAGCAGCTTAGAGGCAGCGGGCGGCTACACCTTC. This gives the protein CASSLEAAGGYTF.

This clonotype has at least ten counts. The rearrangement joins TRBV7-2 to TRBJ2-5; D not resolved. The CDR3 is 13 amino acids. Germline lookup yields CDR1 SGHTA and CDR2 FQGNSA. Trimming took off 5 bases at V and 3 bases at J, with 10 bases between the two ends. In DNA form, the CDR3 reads TGTGCCAGCAGCAAGGGCCCCAAAGAGACCCAGTACTTC. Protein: CASSKGPKETQYF.

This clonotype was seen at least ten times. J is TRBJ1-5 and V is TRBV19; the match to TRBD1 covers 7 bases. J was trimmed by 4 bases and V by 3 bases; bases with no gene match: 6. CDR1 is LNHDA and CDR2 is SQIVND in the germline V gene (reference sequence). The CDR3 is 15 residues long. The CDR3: CASSIYRGRNQPQHF. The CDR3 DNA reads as TGTGCCAGTAGTATCTACAGGGGCCGGAATCAGCCCCAGCATTTT.

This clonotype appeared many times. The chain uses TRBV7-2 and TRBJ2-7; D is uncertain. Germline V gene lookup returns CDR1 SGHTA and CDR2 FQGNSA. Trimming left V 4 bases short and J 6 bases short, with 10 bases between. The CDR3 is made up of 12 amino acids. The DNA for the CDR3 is TGTGCCAGCAGCTGGGAAAAGACCGAGCAGTACTTC. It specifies CASSWEKTEQYF. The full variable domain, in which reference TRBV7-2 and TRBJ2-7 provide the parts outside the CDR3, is GAGVSQSPSNKVTEKGKDVELRCDPISGHTALYWYRQSLGQGLEFLIYFQGNSAPDKSGLPSDRFSAERTGGSVSTLTIQRTQQEDSAVYLCASSWEKTEQYFGPGTRLTVT.

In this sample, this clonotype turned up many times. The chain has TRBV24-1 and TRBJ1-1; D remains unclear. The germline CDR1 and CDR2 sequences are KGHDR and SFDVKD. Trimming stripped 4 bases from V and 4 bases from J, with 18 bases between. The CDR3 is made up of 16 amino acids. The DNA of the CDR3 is TGTGCCACCAGTGACAGACCGGACGTTTTATCCACTGAAGCTTTCTTT. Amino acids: CATSDRPDVLSTEAFF.

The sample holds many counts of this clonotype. CDR3 amino acids: CASSYEQYF. CDR3 coding DNA: TGTGCCAGCAGCTACGAGCAGTACTTC. The chain has TRBV6-4 and TRBJ2-7; D call uncertain. Trimming removed 6 bases at V and 3 bases at J, with 0 bases between. CDR1 and CDR2 (germline): MRHNA, SNTAGT. This CDR3 has 9 amino acids.

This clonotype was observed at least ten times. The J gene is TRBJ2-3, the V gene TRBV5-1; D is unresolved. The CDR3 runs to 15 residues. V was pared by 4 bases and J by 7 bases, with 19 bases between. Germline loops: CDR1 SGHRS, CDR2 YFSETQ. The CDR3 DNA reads TGCGCCAGCAGCCCTTCAGTTGGTGGTGGGTATACGCAGTATTTT. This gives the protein CASSPSVGGGYTQYF.

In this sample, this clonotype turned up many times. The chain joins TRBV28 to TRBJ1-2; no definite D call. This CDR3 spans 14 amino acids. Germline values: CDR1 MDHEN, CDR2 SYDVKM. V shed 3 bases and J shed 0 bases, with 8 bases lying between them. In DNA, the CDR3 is TGTGCCAGCAGTTTGGTAATAGCTAACTATGGCTACACCTTC. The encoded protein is CASSLVIANYGYTF.

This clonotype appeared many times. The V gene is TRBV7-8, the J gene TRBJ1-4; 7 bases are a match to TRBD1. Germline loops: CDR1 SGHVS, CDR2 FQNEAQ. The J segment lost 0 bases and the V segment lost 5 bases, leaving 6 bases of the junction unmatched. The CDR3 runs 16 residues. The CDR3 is CASSRQGFATNEKLFF. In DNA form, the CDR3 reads TGTGCCAGCAGCCGACAGGGTTTTGCAACTAATGAAAAACTGTTTTTT.

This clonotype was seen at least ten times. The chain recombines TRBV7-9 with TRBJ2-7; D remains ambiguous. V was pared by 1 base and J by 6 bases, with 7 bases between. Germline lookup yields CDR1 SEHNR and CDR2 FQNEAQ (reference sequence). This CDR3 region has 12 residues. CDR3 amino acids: CASSLGASEQYF. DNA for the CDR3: TGTGCCAGCAGCTTAGGGGCCAGCGAGCAGTACTTC. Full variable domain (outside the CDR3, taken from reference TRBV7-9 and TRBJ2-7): DTGVSQNPRHKITKRGQNVTFRCDPISEHNRLYWYRQTLGQGPEFLTYFQNEAQLEKSRLLSDRFSAERPKGSFSTLEIQRTEQGDSAMYLCASSLGASEQYFGPGTRLTVT.

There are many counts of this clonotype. The CDR3 is CASSQDPGSETQYF. CDR3 bases: TGCGCCAGCAGCCAAGATCCCGGTTCGGAGACCCAGTACTTC. V and J are TRBV4-1 and TRBJ2-5, with D uncertain. Germline values: CDR1 MGHRA, CDR2 YSYEKL. V lost 0 bases and J 5 bases, leaving 10 bases between the germline ends. The CDR3 loop spans 14 amino acids.

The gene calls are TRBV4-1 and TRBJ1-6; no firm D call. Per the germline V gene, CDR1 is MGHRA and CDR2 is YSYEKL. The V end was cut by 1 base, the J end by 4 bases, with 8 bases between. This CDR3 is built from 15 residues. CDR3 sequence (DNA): TGCGCCAGCAGCCAAGGTCCAGGTTATAATTCACCCCTCCACTTT. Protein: CASSQGPGYNSPLHF.

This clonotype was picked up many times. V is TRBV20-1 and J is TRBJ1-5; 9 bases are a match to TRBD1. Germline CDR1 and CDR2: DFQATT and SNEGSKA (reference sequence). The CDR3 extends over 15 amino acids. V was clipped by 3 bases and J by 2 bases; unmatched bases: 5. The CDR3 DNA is TGCAGTGCTAGTCCACAGGGGGCGGGCAATCAGCCCCAGCATTTT. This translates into CSASPQGAGNQPQHF.

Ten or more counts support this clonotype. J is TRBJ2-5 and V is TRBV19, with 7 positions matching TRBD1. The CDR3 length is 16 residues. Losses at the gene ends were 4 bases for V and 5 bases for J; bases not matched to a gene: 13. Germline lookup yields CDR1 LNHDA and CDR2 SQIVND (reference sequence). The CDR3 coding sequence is TGTGCCAGTAGTACTCGCAGGACAGGATTTTTGGAGACCCAGTACTTC. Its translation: CASSTRRTGFLETQYF.

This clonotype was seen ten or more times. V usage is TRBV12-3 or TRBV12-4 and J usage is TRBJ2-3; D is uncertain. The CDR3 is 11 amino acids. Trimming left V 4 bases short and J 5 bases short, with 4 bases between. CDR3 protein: CASSWGDTQYF. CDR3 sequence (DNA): TGTGCCAGCAGTTGGGGAGATACGCAGTATTTT.

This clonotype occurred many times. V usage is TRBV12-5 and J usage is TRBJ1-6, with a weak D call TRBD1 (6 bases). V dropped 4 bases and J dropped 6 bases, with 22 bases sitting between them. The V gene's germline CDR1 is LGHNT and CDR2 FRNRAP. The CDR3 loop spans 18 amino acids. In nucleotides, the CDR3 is TGTGCTAGTGGTTCCCCGACAGGACCCCATCCCCCTAATTCACCCCTCCACTTT. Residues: CASGSPTGPHPPNSPLHF. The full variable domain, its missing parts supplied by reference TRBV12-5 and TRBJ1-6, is DARVTQTPRHKVTEMGQEVTMRCQPILGHNTVFWYRQTMMQGLELLAYFRNRAPLDDSGMPKDRFSAEMPDATLATLKIQPSEPRDSAVYFCASGSPTGPHPPNSPLHFGNGTRLTVT.

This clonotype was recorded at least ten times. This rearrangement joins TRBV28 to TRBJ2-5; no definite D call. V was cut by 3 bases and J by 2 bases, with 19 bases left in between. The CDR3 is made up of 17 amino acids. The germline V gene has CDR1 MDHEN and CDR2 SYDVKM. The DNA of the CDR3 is TGTGCCAGCAGTTTCCGCACCCCCAGACGTAATCAAGAGACCCAGTACTTC. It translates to CASSFRTPRRNQETQYF.

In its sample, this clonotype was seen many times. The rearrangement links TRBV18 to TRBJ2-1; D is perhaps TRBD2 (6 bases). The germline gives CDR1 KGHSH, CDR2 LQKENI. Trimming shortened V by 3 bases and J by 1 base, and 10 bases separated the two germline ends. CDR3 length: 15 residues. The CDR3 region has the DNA TGTGCCAGCTCACCCGGGACTTCTTCCTACAATGAGCAGTTCTTC. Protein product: CASSPGTSSYNEQFF. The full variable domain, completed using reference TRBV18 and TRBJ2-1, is NAGVMQNPRHLVRRRGQEARLRCSPMKGHSHVYWYRQLPEEGLKFMVYLQKENIIDESGMPKERFSAEFPKEGPSILRIQQVVRGDSAAYFCASSPGTSSYNEQFFGPGTRLTVL.

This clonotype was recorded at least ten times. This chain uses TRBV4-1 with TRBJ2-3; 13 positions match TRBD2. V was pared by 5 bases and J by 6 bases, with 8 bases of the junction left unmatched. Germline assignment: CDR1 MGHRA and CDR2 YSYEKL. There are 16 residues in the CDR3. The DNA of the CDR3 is TGCGCCAGCAGCGGGGTACGGACTAGCGGGGGCGATACGCAGTATTTT. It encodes CASSGVRTSGGDTQYF.

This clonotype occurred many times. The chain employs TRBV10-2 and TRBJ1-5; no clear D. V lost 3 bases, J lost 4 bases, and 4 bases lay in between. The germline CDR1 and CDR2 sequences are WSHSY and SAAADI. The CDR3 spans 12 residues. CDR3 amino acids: CASSDANQPQHF. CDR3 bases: TGCGCCAGCAGTGACGCGAATCAGCCCCAGCATTTT.

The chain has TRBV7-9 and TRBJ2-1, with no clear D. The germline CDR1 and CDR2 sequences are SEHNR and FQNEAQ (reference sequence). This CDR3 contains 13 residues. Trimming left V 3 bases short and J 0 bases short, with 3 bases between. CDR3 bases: TGTGCCAGCAGCTTGGGCTCCTACAATGAGCAGTTCTTC. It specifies CASSLGSYNEQFF.

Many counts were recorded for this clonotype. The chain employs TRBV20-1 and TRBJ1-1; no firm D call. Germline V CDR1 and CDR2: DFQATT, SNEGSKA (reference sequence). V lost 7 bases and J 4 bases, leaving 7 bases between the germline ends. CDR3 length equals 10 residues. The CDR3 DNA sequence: TGCAGTGGGGCCAGCACTGAAGCTTTCTTT. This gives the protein CSGASTEAFF.

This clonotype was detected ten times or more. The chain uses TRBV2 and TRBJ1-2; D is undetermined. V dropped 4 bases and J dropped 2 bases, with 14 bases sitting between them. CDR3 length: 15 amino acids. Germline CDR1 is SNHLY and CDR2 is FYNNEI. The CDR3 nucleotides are TGTGCCAGCAGTGTTATAGAAGGGTTGAACTATGGCTACACCTTC. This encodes CASSVIEGLNYGYTF.